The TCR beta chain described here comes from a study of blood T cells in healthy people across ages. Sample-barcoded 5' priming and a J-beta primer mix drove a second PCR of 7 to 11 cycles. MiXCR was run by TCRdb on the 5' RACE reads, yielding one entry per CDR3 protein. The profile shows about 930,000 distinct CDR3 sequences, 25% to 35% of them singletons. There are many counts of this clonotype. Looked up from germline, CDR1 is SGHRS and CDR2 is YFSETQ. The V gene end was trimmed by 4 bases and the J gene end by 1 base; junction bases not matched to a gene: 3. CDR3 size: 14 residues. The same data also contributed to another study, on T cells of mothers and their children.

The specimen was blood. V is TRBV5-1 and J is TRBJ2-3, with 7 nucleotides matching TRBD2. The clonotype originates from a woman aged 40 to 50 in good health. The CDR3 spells CASSEGLRTDTQYF. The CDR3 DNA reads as TGCGCCAGCAGCGAGGGACTACGCACAGATACGCAGTATTTT.